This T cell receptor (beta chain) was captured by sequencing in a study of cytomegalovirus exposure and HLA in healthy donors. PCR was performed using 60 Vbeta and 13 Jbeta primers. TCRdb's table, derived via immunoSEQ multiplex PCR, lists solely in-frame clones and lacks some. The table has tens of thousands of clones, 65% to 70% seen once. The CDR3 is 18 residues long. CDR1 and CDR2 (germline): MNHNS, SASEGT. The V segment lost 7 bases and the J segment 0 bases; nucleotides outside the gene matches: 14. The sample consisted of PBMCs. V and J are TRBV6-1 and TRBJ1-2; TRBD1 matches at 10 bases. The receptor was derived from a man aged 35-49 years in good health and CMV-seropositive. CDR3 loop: CASTEDGTGVLSNYGYTF. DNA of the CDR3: TGTGCCAGCACTGAGGATGGGACAGGGGTGCTATCTAACTATGGCTACACCTTC.